This T cell receptor beta chain originates from a study of CD8+CD57+ T cells in acquired aplastic anemia. Profiles of TCR beta VDJ and CDR3 were generated from a genomic DNA template. TCRdb re-analysed the reads in MiXCR, keeping a single row per CDR3 protein. The data contain hundreds of thousands of distinct CDR3 sequences, less than 35% of them singletons. The CDR3 contains 16 residues. With 0 bases clipped from V and 5 bases from J, the junction kept 8 bases outside the gene matches. CDR1 and CDR2 (germline): DFQATT, SNEGSKA (reference sequence). By flow cytometry, patients selected for sequencing had shown an expansion of CD8+CD57+ cells.

The TCR was taken from a human donor with aplastic anemia. The rearrangement joins TRBV20-1 to TRBJ2-2, with 8 bases fitting TRBD1. The specimen was sorted CD4+, CD8+, or CD8+CD57+ T cells (not recorded which) from PBMCs. The CDR3 here is CSARDSQGARTGELFF. The CDR3 coding sequence is TGCAGTGCTAGAGATAGCCAGGGGGCGAGGACCGGGGAGCTGTTTTTT.